A single sample is the source of the 10 T cell receptor beta chains below, sequenced in a study of blood T cell repertoires in COVID-19. Sequenced by immunoSEQ multiplex PCR; TCRdb stores in-frame clones only, minus some. Of a few hundred thousand clones in the sample, under 85% were seen once. Sequencing was performed on peripheral blood. The receptors were sampled from a woman aged 30 to 39 with COVID-19, enrolled during active disease.

The J gene is TRBJ1-2, the V gene TRBV24-1; 8 bases are a match to TRBD1. This CDR3 is 14 amino acids long. The V gene's germline CDR1 is KGHDR and CDR2 SFDVKD. Trimming took 3 bases from V and 8 from J; bases not matched to a gene: 7. The CDR3, as DNA: TGTGCCACCAGTGATCGACAGGGGTGGGACGGCTACACCTTC. It yields the protein CATSDRQGWDGYTF.

The J gene is TRBJ2-5, the V gene TRBV5-1, with 10 bases aligning to TRBD2. The CDR3 runs 14 residues. V lost 6 bases, J lost 2 bases, and 4 bases stayed unmatched. Per the germline V gene, CDR1 is SGHRS and CDR2 is YFSETQ. CDR3 DNA: TGCGCCAGCAAGAGCGGGAGGGGACAAGAGACCCAGTACTTC. This gives the protein CASKSGRGQETQYF. The whole variable domain, remainder taken from reference TRBV5-1 and TRBJ2-5, is KAGVTQTPRYLIKTRGQQVTLSCSPISGHRSVSWYQQTPGQGLQFLFEYFSETQRNKGNFPGRFSGRQFSNSRSEMNVSTLELGDSALYLCASKSGRGQETQYFGPGTRLLVL.

In this sample, this clone turned up once. V and J are TRBV19 and TRBJ2-3; D is undetermined. The germline V gene encodes CDR1 LNHDA and CDR2 SQIVND (reference sequence). V was trimmed by 3 bases and J by 1 base, leaving 14 bases between them. There are 16 residues in the CDR3. The CDR3 region has the DNA TGTGCCAGTAGTATGGGTCTAGGTTTTGGCACAGATACGCAGTATTTT. Translated, it gives CASSMGLGFGTDTQYF.

The chain joins TRBV30 to TRBJ2-5; no reliable D call. Trimming removed 0 bases from V and 3 bases from J, with 8 bases in between. There are 13 residues in the CDR3. Germline V gene data show CDR1 as GTSNPN and CDR2 as SVGIG (reference sequence). The CDR3 is CAWSVMAEETQYF. CDR3 coding DNA: TGTGCCTGGAGTGTAATGGCCGAAGAGACCCAGTACTTC.

The gene calls are TRBV5-1 and TRBJ2-5; D is possibly TRBD2 (5 bases). Deletions cut 5 bases from V and 5 bases from J, with 16 bases between. The CDR3 has 14 amino acids. Per germline, CDR1 SGHRS and CDR2 YFSETQ. CDR3 nucleotides: TGCGCCAGCAGATATGGAGGTCCTGGGGAGACCCAGTACTTC. As protein: CASRYGGPGETQYF.

The V gene is TRBV11-2, the J gene TRBJ2-7; 7 nucleotides agree with TRBD1. Germline loops: CDR1 SGHAT, CDR2 FQNNGV. V lost 2 bases, J lost 3 bases, and 4 bases stayed unmatched. The CDR3 runs to 14 residues. The chain's CDR3 is CASSLTAGGYEQYF. CDR3 nucleotides: TGTGCCAGCAGCTTAACGGCAGGGGGCTACGAGCAGTACTTC. Full variable domain (remainder filled in from reference TRBV11-2 and TRBJ2-7): EAGVAQSPRYKIIEKRQSVAFWCNPISGHATLYWYQQILGQGPKLLIQFQNNGVVDDSQLPKDRFSAERLKGVDSTLKIQPAKLEDSAVYLCASSLTAGGYEQYFGPGTRLTVT.

The V gene is TRBV7-2, the J gene TRBJ2-1; no firm D call. The CDR3 runs 15 residues. Germline V gene data show CDR1 as SGHTA and CDR2 as FQGNSA. V lost 0 bases and J lost 2, with 8 bases in between. The CDR3 DNA is TGTGCCAGCAGCTTAGCTAGTGAAACCTACAATGAGCAGTTCTTC. Translated: CASSLASETYNEQFF.

The V gene is TRBV5-4, the J gene TRBJ2-7; 8 nucleotides agree with TRBD2. CDR3 length equals 16 residues. V was pared by 2 bases and J by 1 base, with 8 bases of the junction left unmatched. From germline, CDR1 is SGHNT and CDR2 YYREEE (reference sequence). CDR3 sequence (DNA): TGTGCCAGCAGCTTTGGCGGTAGCGGGGTGTCCTACGAGCAGTACTTC. This encodes CASSFGGSGVSYEQYF.

The chain carries TRBV2 and TRBJ2-3; TRBD1 might be the D (5 bases). CDR3 length: 14 residues. Germline CDR1 SNHLY, CDR2 FYNNEI. Trimming shortened V by 11 bases and J by 4 bases, and 19 bases separated the two germline ends. The CDR3 sequence is CAVPDIRSSDTQYF. The CDR3 nucleotides are TGTGCCGTCCCGGACATTCGCTCCTCAGATACGCAGTATTTT.

The V call is TRBV5-1, the J call TRBJ2-7; 8 positions agree with TRBD2. The V gene's germline CDR1 is SGHRS and CDR2 YFSETQ. The CDR3 extends over 20 amino acids. V dropped 4 bases and J dropped 2; count of bases not matched to a gene: 23. The CDR3 DNA follows: TGCGCCAGCAGCCCCTGGACTGCTGGACTAGCCCCCGGAGGGGCCTACGAGCAGTACTTC. Translating it yields CASSPWTAGLAPGGAYEQYF.